These T cell receptor beta chains were read from a single sample in a study of T cell clones after liver transplantation. The assay was immunoSEQ multiplex PCR, and TCRdb's table has in-frame clones only and misses some. The sample has some 70,000 clones, over 70% seen once; the top ten hold 0.55% to 0.75%. The sample consisted of CD4+ T cells from blood, taken before liver transplant. The receptors derive from a human donor who received a liver transplant. CDR3s include the opening cysteine and the closing phenylalanine or tryptophan. A D gene is named only where the DNA matches it firmly. Not every row has a clone size; where given, it reads once, few, many or a size class.

D	V	size	J	DNA	CDR3
-	TRBV11-2	-	TRBJ1-3	TGTGCCAGCAGCTTAGCACGAGGGGATGGAAACACCATATATTTT	CASSLARGDGNTIYF
-	TRBV29-1	-	TRBJ2-5	TGCAGCGTTGATGCTGGCACAGGGCCGGAGACCCAGTACTTC	CSVDAGTGPETQYF
-	TRBV5-1	-	TRBJ2-1	TGCGCCAGCAGGCAACAGACCAACTACAATGAGCAGTTCTTC	CASRQQTNYNEQFF
TRBD1	TRBV18	-	TRBJ2-2	TGTGCCAGCCAAACCCTTCCGGGACAGGGGAAAACCGGGGAGCTGTTTTTT	CASQTLPGQGKTGELFF
TRBD1	TRBV28	many	TRBJ2-7	TGTGCCACCCTCCAGGACAGGGGCTACGAGCAGTACTTC	CATLQDRGYEQYF
-	TRBV19	-	TRBJ1-1	TGTGCCAGTAAGACGAGAGACAGGGAAGCTTTCTTT	CASKTRDREAFF
-	TRBV7-2	-	TRBJ2-1	TGTGCCAGCAGCTCCACTAGGGGCAATGAGCAGTTCTTC	CASSSTRGNEQFF
-	TRBV5-1	-	TRBJ2-7	TGCGCCAGCAGCCCCGGGGTGGGGCTATCAAACTCCTACGAGCAGTACTTC	CASSPGVGLSNSYEQYF
-	TRBV18	-	TRBJ2-5	TGTGCCAGCTCGCAGTACCAAGAGACCCAGTACTTC	CASSQYQETQYF
TRBD1	TRBV28	-	TRBJ2-2	TGTGCCAGCAGGTTTTTCGGACAGGGAACATACGGGGAGCTGTTTTTT	CASRFFGQGTYGELFF
-	TRBV19	-	TRBJ1-2	TGTGCCAGTCGGGGCGGCACAGGGTGGATCTATGGCTACACCTTC	CASRGGTGWIYGYTF
-	TRBV9	-	TRBJ2-3	TGTGCCAGCAGCGTAGTTGGCAGGGGAGACACAGATACGCAGTATTTT	CASSVVGRGDTDTQYF
-	TRBV18	-	TRBJ1-2	TGTGCCAGCTCACCACAACAGGGCCTCGCCGTTGGCTACACCTTC	CASSPQQGLAVGYTF
-	TRBV19	-	TRBJ1-4	TGTGCCAGTAGTAACGTTAGGGGTTCTGAAAAACTGTTTTTT	CASSNVRGSEKLFF
TRBD2	TRBV2	few	TRBJ2-5	TGTGCCAGCAGTGGTATGGGACTAGCGTTGAAGACCCAGTACTTC	CASSGMGLALKTQYF
-	TRBV5-1	-	TRBJ2-7	TGCGCCAGCAGCTCCGCCCCGGACAGCTCCTACGAGCAGTACTTC	CASSSAPDSSYEQYF
-	TRBV6-5	-	TRBJ1-1	TGTGCCAGCAGTTACGGGGGTGAAAAAGGGACTGAAGCTTTCTTT	CASSYGGEKGTEAFF
TRBD1	TRBV4-1	-	TRBJ1-4	TGCGCCAGCAGCCGTACCGGGACAGGGTATGAAAAACTGTTTTTT	CASSRTGTGYEKLFF
-	TRBV30	-	TRBJ2-1	TGTGCCTGGAGTGTACGAGGGATCGGGGGCATGAGCCAGTTCTTC	CAWSVRGIGGMSQFF
-	TRBV7-9	once	TRBJ2-5	TGTGCCAGCAGTAGACAGATGTACCAAGAGACCCAGTACTTC	CASSRQMYQETQYF
TRBD2	TRBV5-1	-	TRBJ2-2	TGCGCCAGCAGCTTGGGAGGTAGCGGGCGCTCCGGGGAGCTGTTTTTT	CASSLGGSGRSGELFF
-	TRBV29-1	-	TRBJ2-7	TGCAGCGTTGAACGAGGGGGGGGCTACGAGCAGTACTTC	CSVERGGGYEQYF
TRBD2	TRBV4-3	-	TRBJ2-3	TGCGCCAGCAGCCCGAGCGGGAGGTGGGCAGATACGCAGTATTTT	CASSPSGRWADTQYF
-	TRBV28	-	TRBJ1-4	TGTGCCAGCAGTTTACCCAGGGACAATGAAAAACTGTTTTTT	CASSLPRDNEKLFF
-	TRBV2	few	TRBJ1-2	TGTGCCAGCAGTGAGCAGGGGCCCAACTATGGCTACACCTTC	CASSEQGPNYGYTF
TRBD2	TRBV27	-	TRBJ2-1	TGTGCCAGTTCGGGACTAGCGGTTTACAATGAGCAGTTCTTC	CASSGLAVYNEQFF
-	TRBV6-5	-	TRBJ1-5	TGTGCCAGCAGTCCGACAGGCGGCACCAATCAGCCCCAGCATTTT	CASSPTGGTNQPQHF
TRBD2	TRBV18	-	TRBJ2-1	TGTGCCAGCTCACCCAGACTAGCGGGAGTGGGACACAATGAGCAGTTCTTC	CASSPRLAGVGHNEQFF
TRBD1	TRBV15	-	TRBJ1-1	TGTGCCACCAGCAGACCCGGGACAGTGGGGCTAGAAGCTTTCTTT	CATSRPGTVGLEAFF